The 32 T cell receptor beta chains given below trace back to one sample, sequenced in a study of cytomegalovirus exposure and HLA in healthy donors. This PCR relied on a set of 60 Vbeta primers and 13 Jbeta primers. TCRdb's copy holds only in-frame clones and misses some; the assay was immunoSEQ multiplex PCR. Of 150,000 to 200,000 clones in the sample, 85% were seen once. The source material was PBMCs. Source of these receptors: a woman aged 45-65 years in good health and CMV-seronegative.

The chain links TRBV5-5 to TRBJ2-5; 13 bases are shared with TRBD2. Germline CDR1 SGHKS, CDR2 YYEKEE (reference sequence). The CDR3 contains 18 residues. V lost 4 bases, J lost 2 bases, and 11 bases stayed unmatched. Written as DNA, the CDR3 is TGTGCCAGCAGCCCCGCAACTAGCGGGAGGGCCTTTCAAGAGACCCAGTACTTC. Protein: CASSPATSGRAFQETQYF.

CDR3: CASSPQTGVSNQPQHF. The DNA of the CDR3 is TGTGCCAGCAGCCCTCAGACAGGGGTTAGCAATCAGCCCCAGCATTTT. The V and J genes are TRBV7-2 and TRBJ1-5; 8 positions match TRBD1. CDR1 is SGHTA, CDR2 FQGNSA, per germline. The CDR3 has 16 residues. Losses at the gene ends were 5 bases for V and 0 bases for J; bases not matched to a gene: 6.

The chain is built from TRBV6-5 and TRBJ2-6; a possible D gene is TRBD1 (5 bases). Looked up from germline, CDR1 is MNHEY and CDR2 is SVGAGI. The length of the CDR3 is 14 residues. Trimming shortened V by 6 bases and J by 5 bases, and 11 bases separated the two germline ends. The CDR3, as DNA: TGTGCCAGCAGGCAGGGTTTTCGGGCCAACGTCCTGACTTTC. Translated, it gives CASRQGFRANVLTF.

V is TRBV28 and J is TRBJ2-7, with 11 bases that match TRBD2. Germline V gene sequence: CDR1 MDHEN, CDR2 SYDVKM. V dropped 5 bases and J dropped 6; count of bases not matched to a gene: 9. The CDR3 consists of 15 residues. The chain's CDR3 is CASSRLAGGTAEQYF. CDR3 nucleotides: TGTGCCAGCAGTCGTTTAGCGGGAGGGACCGCCGAGCAGTACTTC. The whole variable domain, filled in from reference TRBV28 and TRBJ2-7, reads DVKVTQSSRYLVKRTGEKVFLECVQDMDHENMFWYRQDPGLGLRLIYFSYDVKMKEKGDIPEGYSVSREKKERFSLILESASTNQTSMYLCASSRLAGGTAEQYFGPGTRLTVT.

The chain has TRBV9 and TRBJ2-3; D call uncertain. Deletions cut 3 bases from V and 11 bases from J, with 22 bases between. CDR3 length equals 15 residues. Germline CDR1 is SGDLS and CDR2 is YYNGEE. The CDR3 region is CASSAPSGGSLLQYF. The CDR3 DNA follows: TGTGCCAGCAGCGCTCCTAGTGGTGGATCGTTGTTGCAGTATTTT.

V is TRBV15 and J is TRBJ2-5, with D perhaps matching TRBD1 (6 bases). The V and J ends lost 3 bases and 4 bases respectively, with 9 bases between them. Germline V gene data show CDR1 as LNHNV and CDR2 as YYDKDF (reference sequence). The CDR3 is 13 amino acids. The DNA for the CDR3 is TGTGCCACCAGCAGGGGCAGGGGAGAGACCCAGTACTTC. The encoded protein is CATSRGRGETQYF.

The rearrangement uses TRBV9 and TRBJ2-1, with TRBD2 matching over 8 bases. The CDR3 runs to 15 residues. Trimming removed 0 bases from V and 8 bases from J; junction bases left unmatched: 7. From germline, CDR1 is SGDLS and CDR2 YYNGEE. DNA for the CDR3: TGTGCCAGCAGCGTAGGCGGGAGGTTCTGGGATGAGCAGTTCTTC. Translation gives CASSVGGRFWDEQFF. The full variable domain, in which reference TRBV9 and TRBJ2-1 provide the parts outside the CDR3, is DSGVTQTPKHLITATGQRVTLRCSPRSGDLSVYWYQQSLDQGLQFLIQYYNGEERAKGNILERFSAQQFPDLHSELNLSSLELGDSALYFCASSVGGRFWDEQFFGPGTRLTVL.

The chain has TRBV10-2 and TRBJ1-2, with D possibly being TRBD1 (6 bases). V was cut by 5 bases and J by 5 bases, with 12 bases left in between. Germline V CDR1 and CDR2: WSHSY, SAAADI. There are 13 residues in the CDR3. In nucleotides, the CDR3 is TGCGCCAGCAGTACAAGGGGGAGTTATGGCTACACCTTC. Protein product: CASSTRGSYGYTF.

The chain uses TRBV5-1 and TRBJ1-1, with 7 bases aligning to TRBD1. The CDR3 loop spans 13 amino acids. Per germline, CDR1 SGHRS and CDR2 YFSETQ. The V gene end was trimmed by 2 bases and the J gene end by 5 bases; junction bases not matched to a gene: 3. The CDR3 region has the DNA TGCGCCAGCAGCTTAGAGGGGGCAACTGAAGCTTTCTTT. This sequence encodes CASSLEGATEAFF.

V is TRBV2 and J is TRBJ2-1; possible D gene TRBD2, 6 bases. Germline CDR1 and CDR2: SNHLY and FYNNEI. The length of the CDR3 is 15 residues. V dropped 10 bases and J dropped 8 bases, with 24 bases sitting between them. The CDR3 region is CAIGTSTRPRDEQFF. The CDR3, as DNA: TGTGCCATCGGGACTTCGACCAGGCCGAGGGATGAGCAGTTCTTC.

This chain joins TRBV28 and TRBJ1-5; unclear D gene. This CDR3 is 18 amino acids long. The V gene's germline CDR1 is MDHEN and CDR2 SYDVKM. Trimming took off 2 bases at V and 0 bases at J, with 17 bases between the two ends. The CDR3 here is CASSLIGVRVYSNQPQHF. CDR3 DNA: TGTGCCAGCAGTTTAATAGGAGTTCGGGTTTATAGCAATCAGCCCCAGCATTTT. The full variable domain, with the rest looked up from reference TRBV28 and TRBJ1-5, is DVKVTQSSRYLVKRTGEKVFLECVQDMDHENMFWYRQDPGLGLRLIYFSYDVKMKEKGDIPEGYSVSREKKERFSLILESASTNQTSMYLCASSLIGVRVYSNQPQHFGDGTRLSIL.

V is TRBV27 and J is TRBJ1-2; D is perhaps TRBD1 (6 bases). Trimming shortened V by 4 bases and J by 3 bases, and 12 bases separated the two germline ends. Per the germline V gene, CDR1 is MNHEY and CDR2 is SMNVEV (reference sequence). The CDR3 has 14 residues. The chain's CDR3 is CASSSGGGHYGYTF. As DNA, the CDR3 is TGTGCCAGCAGTTCGGGGGGCGGACACTATGGCTACACCTTC.

V gene TRBV9 combines with J gene TRBJ2-1; 7 nucleotides line up with TRBD2. CDR1 SGDLS and CDR2 YYNGEE come from the germline V gene. V was pared by 2 bases and J by 4 bases, with 6 bases of the junction left unmatched. This CDR3 is built from 15 residues. The CDR3 here is CASSVSSGPYNEQFF. Here the CDR3 DNA reads TGTGCCAGCAGCGTTTCTAGCGGCCCTTACAATGAGCAGTTCTTC.

In this sample, this clone turned up once. This chain links TRBV7-2 with TRBJ1-1, with D tentatively TRBD1 (6 bases). Trimming took 0 bases from V and 5 from J, leaving 19 bases between them. Germline-derived CDR1 and CDR2 are SGHTA and FQGNSA. The length of the CDR3 is 17 residues. The CDR3, as DNA: TGTGCCAGCAGCTTAGCTAGCAGGGGTCCACTAAGTACTGAAGCTTTCTTT. This gives the protein CASSLASRGPLSTEAFF.

The V gene is TRBV4-3, the J gene TRBJ2-3; 11 bases agree with TRBD2. Germline values: CDR1 LGHNA, CDR2 YSLEER. J gave up 2 bases and V 3 bases, and 13 bases lay outside the gene matches. The CDR3 length is 19 residues. The CDR3 region is CASSQLIPGLADLTDTQYF. DNA for the CDR3: TGCGCCAGCAGCCAGCTAATACCGGGACTAGCGGACCTCACAGATACGCAGTATTTT.

This chain links TRBV6-6 with TRBJ2-7, with 10 bases identical to TRBD1. Germline-derived CDR1 and CDR2 are MNHNY and SVGAGI (reference sequence). The CDR3 runs to 15 residues. V was clipped by 6 bases and J by 4 bases; unmatched bases: 9. CDR3 region: CASSVDRDRGYEQYF. In DNA, the CDR3 is TGTGCCAGCAGCGTCGACCGGGACAGGGGATACGAGCAGTACTTC.

The chain links TRBV5-8 to TRBJ1-2; 7 nucleotides align to TRBD1. Looked up from germline, CDR1 is SGHTS and CDR2 is YDEGEE. The CDR3 extends over 12 amino acids. The ends lost 5 bases at V and 7 bases at J; junction bases unmatched: 5. CDR3: CASSQGVSGYTF. The CDR3 DNA reads TGTGCCAGCAGTCAGGGGGTATCTGGCTACACCTTC.

The DNA of the CDR3 is TGTGCCAGTAGTATAGGGGCTAGCGGGGGTTACGATGAGCAGTTCTTC. This codes for CASSIGASGGYDEQFF. The V and J genes are TRBV19 and TRBJ2-1; TRBD2 matches at 10 bases. The CDR3 consists of 16 residues. J lost 8 bases, V lost 1 base, and 8 bases had no gene match. Germline values: CDR1 LNHDA, CDR2 SQIVND (reference sequence).

A word on this clone: At one of its ends the junction is not consistent with the germline gene, which may arise from a read error. V gene TRBV7-9 combines with J gene TRBJ2-4; 9 bases agree with TRBD1. The CDR3 is 16 residues long. CDR1 is SEHNR, CDR2 FQNEAQ, per germline (reference sequence). The DNA for the CDR3 is TGTTCCAGCAGCCGGGGACAGGGAACAGGGCAAAACATTCAGTACTTC. Protein product: CSSSRGQGTGQNIQYF. The full variable domain, completed using reference TRBV7-9 and TRBJ2-4, is DTGVSQNPRHKITKRGQNVTFRCDPISEHNRLYWYRQTLGQGPEFLTYFQNEAQLEKSRLLSDRFSAERPKGSFSTLEIQRTEQGDSAMYLCSSSRGQGTGQNIQYFGAGTRLSVL.

The J gene is TRBJ2-5, the V gene TRBV15, with unresolved D. The germline V and J ends were trimmed by 3 bases and 5 bases, with 10 bases remaining between them. Germline V gene data show CDR1 as LNHNV and CDR2 as YYDKDF (reference sequence). The CDR3 sequence is 13 residues long. The CDR3 DNA reads TGTGCCACCAGCAGGTCCCTCCAGGAGACCCAGTACTTC. This gives the protein CATSRSLQETQYF.

In the case of this clone: Other DNA sequences of this sample code for an identical CDR3. J is TRBJ1-1 and V is TRBV19; D is ambiguous. Trimming pared 2 bases from V and 1 base from J, leaving 2 bases between. Germline V CDR1 and CDR2: LNHDA, SQIVND (reference sequence). The CDR3 is made up of 12 amino acids. CDR3 region: CASSIQNTEAFF. The DNA for the CDR3 is TGTGCCAGTAGTATACAGAACACTGAAGCTTTCTTT.

V and J are TRBV4-1 and TRBJ2-7, with a weak D call TRBD1 (5 bases). Germline-derived CDR1 and CDR2 are MGHRA and YSYEKL. The length of the CDR3 is 15 residues. Trimming cost V 1 base and J 4 bases, with 14 bases left between them. The CDR3 DNA is TGCGCCAGCAGCCAAGGAACAGGAAATTTTTACGAGCAGTACTTC. It encodes CASSQGTGNFYEQYF.

This chain links TRBV6-1 with TRBJ2-7; 12 bases match TRBD2. Germline-derived CDR1 and CDR2 are MNHNS and SASEGT. The J segment lost 0 bases and the V segment lost 6 bases, leaving 3 bases of the junction unmatched. The CDR3 has 15 amino acids. The CDR3 loop is CASSQGLAGSYEQYF. CDR3 DNA sequence: TGTGCCAGCAGCCAGGGACTAGCGGGCTCCTACGAGCAGTACTTC.

The chain is built from TRBV4-3 and TRBJ2-7; 10 nucleotides line up with TRBD2. Germline loops: CDR1 LGHNA, CDR2 YSLEER. Germline trimming cut 0 bases from V and 1 base from J; bases unmatched to any gene: 6. CDR3 length: 17 amino acids. The CDR3 here is CASSQDAASGSSYEQYF. CDR3 nucleotide sequence: TGCGCCAGCAGCCAAGATGCGGCTAGCGGGAGTTCCTACGAGCAGTACTTC.

The V and J genes are TRBV27 and TRBJ2-1; no clear D. The V end lost 3 bases, the J end lost 9 bases, and 9 bases lay between the germline ends. The germline V gene encodes CDR1 MNHEY and CDR2 SMNVEV (reference sequence). The CDR3 is made up of 12 amino acids. Written as DNA, the CDR3 is TGTGCCAGCAGTTTTGGTGAGAGTGAGCAGTTCTTC. It translates to CASSFGESEQFF.

DNA of the CDR3: TGCGCCAGCAGCCTACAGGGGGCGCCCGGCTACACCTTC. This sequence encodes CASSLQGAPGYTF. The J gene is TRBJ1-2, the V gene TRBV4-1, with 9 bases fitting TRBD1. There are 13 residues in the CDR3. Per germline, CDR1 MGHRA and CDR2 YSYEKL. J was trimmed by 8 bases and V by 4 bases; bases with no gene match: 5.

The chain joins TRBV5-4 to TRBJ2-7; 7 nucleotides align to TRBD1. CDR3 length equals 12 residues. Losses at the gene ends were 3 bases for V and 6 bases for J; bases not matched to a gene: 3. From germline, CDR1 is SGHNT and CDR2 YYREEE (reference sequence). CDR3 nucleotides: TGTGCCAGCAGCTCGACAGGGTTCGAGCAGTACTTC. It is translated as CASSSTGFEQYF.

The V call is TRBV30, the J call TRBJ1-5; no clear D. V was trimmed by 0 bases and J by 4 bases, leaving 7 bases between them. CDR3 length: 13 amino acids. CDR1 and CDR2 from the germline V gene are GTSNPN and SVGIG (reference sequence). The CDR3 reads CAWSVSANQPQHF. The CDR3 nucleotides read TGTGCCTGGAGTGTTAGTGCAAATCAGCCCCAGCATTTT.

The table lists this clone with many counts. V gene TRBV28 combines with J gene TRBJ2-1; TRBD1 might be the D (5 bases). Germline CDR1 and CDR2: MDHEN and SYDVKM. Trimming pared 3 bases from V and 12 bases from J, leaving 9 bases between. The CDR3 has 11 amino acids. CDR3 DNA sequence: TGTGCCAGCAGTTTCAGGGTTGGGCAGTTCTTC. Translating it yields CASSFRVGQFF. Filled out from reference TRBV28 and TRBJ2-1, the complete variable domain reads DVKVTQSSRYLVKRTGEKVFLECVQDMDHENMFWYRQDPGLGLRLIYFSYDVKMKEKGDIPEGYSVSREKKERFSLILESASTNQTSMYLCASSFRVGQFFGPGTRLTVL.

The rearrangement uses TRBV7-8 and TRBJ1-4, with D unresolved. Germline lookup yields CDR1 SGHVS and CDR2 FQNEAQ. The CDR3 has 15 amino acids. The ends were cut back, 4 bases at V and 4 bases at J, with 13 bases in the middle. The CDR3 DNA follows: TGTGCCAGCAGCTCGCTGAGGGCCGTTAATGAAAAACTGTTTTTT. It codes for CASSSLRAVNEKLFF.

This rearrangement joins TRBV28 to TRBJ2-1, with 9 bases fitting TRBD2. Trimming cost V 7 bases and J 7 bases; bases outside gene matches: 8. The CDR3 has 14 amino acids. Germline V gives CDR1 MDHEN, CDR2 SYDVKM. The CDR3 sequence is CASIGGRVRNEQFF. In DNA, the CDR3 is TGTGCCAGCATAGGCGGGAGGGTAAGGAATGAGCAGTTCTTC.

The chain links TRBV29-1 to TRBJ2-1, with D perhaps matching TRBD2 (6 bases). Trimming cost V 4 bases and J 7 bases, with 20 bases left between them. Germline V CDR1 and CDR2: SQVTM, ANQGSEA. CDR3 size: 15 residues. The CDR3 nucleotides are TGCAGCGTTGCGTCCGGGCGGGGTAAGGTGAATGAGCAGTTCTTC. This encodes CSVASGRGKVNEQFF.